The 2 T cell receptor beta chains below all came from one sample that was sequenced in a study of regulatory T cells in long-lasting Graves disease. Time point: newly diagnosed GD, antithyroid drugs for less than 3 months. Making the TCR library involved RNA that had been extracted from PBMCs. Building of the TCR beta libraries involved iRepertoire HTBI primers and Arm-PCR of CDR3 regions. MiXCR, run by TCRdb on the multiplex PCR reads, gives a single entry per CDR3 protein. The sample gives 300,000 to 400,000 distinct CDR3 sequences, 15% of which show up once; 22% is in the top ten. The sequencing used peripheral blood mononuclear cells (PBMCs), collected at new diagnosis, from a patient treated with antithyroid drugs. The origin of the receptors is a female donor with Graves disease.

This clonotype was seen ten or more times. The V gene is TRBV6-2 or TRBV6-3, the J gene TRBJ1-6, with 10 bases matching TRBD1. Germline V gene data show CDR1 as MNHEY and CDR2 as SVGEGT. The trim removed 7 bases at V and 10 bases at J, leaving 7 bases unmatched. This CDR3 region has 14 residues. The CDR3 protein is CASKEGTGESPLHF. DNA for the CDR3: TGTGCCAGCAAAGAAGGGACAGGGGAATCACCCCTCCACTTT.

About this clonotype: It may be a read error: a sequence one base away is much more abundant. The chain employs TRBV30 and TRBJ2-2; TRBD2 matches 11 bases. This CDR3 has 15 amino acids. The germline V gene encodes CDR1 GTSNPN and CDR2 SVGIG (reference sequence). Here the CDR3 DNA reads TGTGCCTGGAGTACGGGACTAGCGGTTACCGGGGAGCTGCTTTTT. Translated: CAWSTGLAVTGELLF.